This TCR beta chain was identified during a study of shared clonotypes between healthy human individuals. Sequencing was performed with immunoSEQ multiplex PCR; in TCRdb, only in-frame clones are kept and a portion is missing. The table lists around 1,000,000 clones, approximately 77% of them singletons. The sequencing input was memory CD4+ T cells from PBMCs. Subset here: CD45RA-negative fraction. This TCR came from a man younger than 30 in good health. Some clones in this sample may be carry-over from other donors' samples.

CDR3 coding DNA: TGTGCCATCAGTGTAGGGTACGAGCAGTACTTC. Protein sequence: CAISVGYEQYF. This rearrangement joins TRBV10-3 to TRBJ2-5, with D uncertain. The end of the DNA aligns better with TRBJ2-7, so the J call may be wrong. Germline V gives CDR1 ENHRY, CDR2 SYGVKD. The CDR3 spans 11 residues.